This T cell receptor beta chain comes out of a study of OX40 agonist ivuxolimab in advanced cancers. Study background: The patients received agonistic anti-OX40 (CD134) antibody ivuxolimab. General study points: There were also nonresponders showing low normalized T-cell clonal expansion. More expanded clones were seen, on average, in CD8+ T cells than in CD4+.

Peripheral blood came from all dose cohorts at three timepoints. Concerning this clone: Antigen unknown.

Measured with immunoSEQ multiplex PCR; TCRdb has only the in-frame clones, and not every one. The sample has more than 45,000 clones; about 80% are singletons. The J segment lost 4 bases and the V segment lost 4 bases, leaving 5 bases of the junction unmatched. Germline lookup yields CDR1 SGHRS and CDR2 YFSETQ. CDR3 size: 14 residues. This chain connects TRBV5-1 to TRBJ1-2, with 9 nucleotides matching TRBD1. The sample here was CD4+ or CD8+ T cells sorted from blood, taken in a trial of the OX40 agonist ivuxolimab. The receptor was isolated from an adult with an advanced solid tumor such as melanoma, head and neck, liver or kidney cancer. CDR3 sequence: CASSQDRGLYGYTF. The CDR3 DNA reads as TGCGCCAGCAGCCAGGACAGGGGACTCTATGGCTACACCTTC.